Shown below are 18 T cell receptor beta chains from a single sample sequenced in a study of shared clonotypes between healthy human individuals. Profiling relied on immunoSEQ multiplex PCR, and the TCRdb table lists in-frame clones only, not all of them. The sample includes roughly 2.2 million clones, 85% to 95% of them seen just once. The specimen was naive CD4+ T cells from PBMCs. The subset denotes: CD45RA+ positively selected. Receptors originate from a young man in good health. Some clones in this sample may be carry-over from other donors' samples.

The sample holds one count of this clone. V and J are TRBV5-1 and TRBJ2-1; 9 bases agree with TRBD2. Per the germline V gene, CDR1 is SGHRS and CDR2 is YFSETQ. This CDR3 has 16 amino acids. The trim removed 4 bases at V and 2 bases at J, leaving 7 bases unmatched. The CDR3 loop reads CASSPSSGTAYNEQFF. The CDR3, as DNA: TGCGCCAGCAGCCCATCTAGCGGGACCGCCTACAATGAGCAGTTCTTC.

In the case of this clone: This same CDR3 is encoded by further DNA sequences in the sample. This chain connects TRBV5-1 to TRBJ2-7, with D uncertain. Per germline, CDR1 SGHRS and CDR2 YFSETQ. Trimming cost V 0 bases and J 0 bases, with 7 bases left between them. The CDR3 extends over 14 amino acids. CDR3 sequence (DNA): TGCGCCAGCAGCTTGGGACCTCGCTCCTACGAGCAGTACTTC. It yields the protein CASSLGPRSYEQYF.

This chain links TRBV28 with TRBJ2-3; TRBD1 aligns across 8 bases. J lost 7 bases, V lost 8 bases, and 11 bases had no gene match. Germline CDR1 reads MDHEN; CDR2 reads SYDVKM. The CDR3 covers 14 residues. The CDR3 reads CASQPQGALNTQYF. The DNA of the CDR3 is TGTGCCAGCCAACCGCAGGGGGCGCTGAATACGCAGTATTTT.

The J gene is TRBJ2-7, the V gene TRBV11-2; D remains ambiguous. V was pared by 4 bases and J by 0 bases, with 19 bases between. This CDR3 is 17 amino acids long. Germline CDR1 SGHAT, CDR2 FQNNGV. The chain's CDR3 is CASSSRPPRFRSYEQYF. The DNA of the CDR3 is TGTGCCAGCAGCTCAAGACCCCCCCGATTTCGCTCCTACGAGCAGTACTTC.

CDR3 nucleotides: TGTGCCAGCAGTCCGCGAGGGACATCGGACTATGGCTACACCTTC. Amino acid sequence: CASSPRGTSDYGYTF. V is TRBV28 and J is TRBJ1-2; D might be TRBD1 (6 bases). The CDR3 runs 15 residues. Trimming removed 5 bases from V and 3 bases from J, with 16 bases in between. Germline V lookup: CDR1 MDHEN, CDR2 SYDVKM.

The chain recombines TRBV9 with TRBJ1-4, with D perhaps matching TRBD1 (5 bases). There are 15 residues in the CDR3. Trimming stripped 4 bases from V and 7 bases from J, with 17 bases between. CDR1 and CDR2 from the germline V gene are SGDLS and YYNGEE. The CDR3 DNA sequence: TGTGCCAGCAGCCCGCGGGGGGGTAACGGTGAAAAACTGTTTTTT. It translates to CASSPRGGNGEKLFF.

V gene TRBV11-2 combines with J gene TRBJ2-3, with D possibly called TRBD1 or TRBD2 (6 bases each). Looked up from germline, CDR1 is SGHAT and CDR2 is FQNNGV. This CDR3 has 15 residues. V was cut by 7 bases and J by 4 bases, with 18 bases left in between. The CDR3 sequence: CASTYGGQSSDTQYF. The CDR3 coding sequence is TGTGCCAGCACTTATGGGGGGCAGAGTTCAGATACGCAGTATTTT. The full variable domain, its missing parts supplied by reference TRBV11-2 and TRBJ2-3, is EAGVAQSPRYKIIEKRQSVAFWCNPISGHATLYWYQQILGQGPKLLIQFQNNGVVDDSQLPKDRFSAERLKGVDSTLKIQPAKLEDSAVYLCASTYGGQSSDTQYFGPGTRLTVL.

Comment on this clone: The same CDR3 can be traced to other DNA sequences in this sample. V is TRBV18 and J is TRBJ1-5; D gene ambiguous. The CDR3 has 13 amino acids. The germline gives CDR1 KGHSH, CDR2 LQKENI. Trimming cost V 2 bases and J 4 bases, with 6 bases left between them. The CDR3 coding sequence is TGTGCCAGCTCACCAACGGGTAATCAGCCCCAGCATTTT. Amino acids: CASSPTGNQPQHF.

The rearrangement joins TRBV6-5 to TRBJ2-7; D assignment may be TRBD1 or TRBD2 (5 bases each). The V and J ends lost 6 bases and 0 bases respectively, with 9 bases between them. Germline lookup yields CDR1 MNHEY and CDR2 SVGAGI. The CDR3 contains 13 residues. The CDR3 DNA is TGTGCCAGCAGGCCCGGGGCCTCCTACGAGCAGTACTTC. Its translation: CASRPGASYEQYF.

This chain uses TRBV29-1 with TRBJ2-1, with TRBD1 matching over 9 bases. Germline trimming cut 7 bases from V and 12 bases from J; bases unmatched to any gene: 22. The CDR3 length is 16 residues. CDR1 is SQVTM, CDR2 ANQGSEA, per germline. The CDR3 DNA reads as TGCAGCGCCATTAGGATGCCGGGACAGGGAAAGGTTGGGCAGTTCTTC. Amino acids: CSAIRMPGQGKVGQFF.

This clone appeared once. This sequence joins TRBV28 and TRBJ2-7; no reliable D call. The CDR3 spans 16 residues. Trimming cost V 5 bases and J 4 bases, with 21 bases left between them. Per the germline V gene, CDR1 is MDHEN and CDR2 is SYDVKM. This CDR3 reads CASSPPGGNFRYEQYF. Written as DNA, the CDR3 is TGTGCCAGCAGTCCCCCCGGCGGTAACTTTAGATACGAGCAGTACTTC.

The chain links TRBV7-2 to TRBJ2-3, with a weak D call TRBD2 (6 bases). The CDR3 runs to 17 residues. Germline-derived CDR1 and CDR2 are SGHTA and FQGNSA. Trimming stripped 1 base from V and 3 bases from J, with 17 bases between. The CDR3 loop reads CASSLVVRGGKTDTQYF. DNA of the CDR3: TGTGCCAGCAGCTTAGTTGTTAGGGGCGGGAAGACAGATACGCAGTATTTT.

The J gene is TRBJ2-7, the V gene TRBV6-6, with TRBD1 matching 11 bases. Trimming removed 5 bases from V and 6 bases from J; junction bases left unmatched: 6. Germline V gene lookup returns CDR1 MNHNY and CDR2 SVGAGI (reference sequence). The CDR3 is 14 residues long. CDR3 in DNA: TGTGCCAGCAGTCCTCCGGGACAGGGGGGCGAGCAGTACTTC. It is translated as CASSPPGQGGEQYF.

V usage is TRBV7-9 and J usage is TRBJ2-1, with D possibly being TRBD2 (5 bases). Deletions cut 4 bases from V and 0 bases from J, with 10 bases between. This CDR3 comprises 15 residues. CDR1 is SEHNR and CDR2 is FQNEAQ in the germline V gene (reference sequence). DNA of the CDR3: TGTGCCAGCAGCTCCACGGGGTTCTCCTACAATGAGCAGTTCTTC. Its protein is CASSSTGFSYNEQFF.

The chain joins TRBV5-1 to TRBJ2-1; D may be TRBD2 (6 bases). The V end lost 3 bases, the J end lost 5 bases, and 15 bases lay between the germline ends. CDR1 is SGHRS and CDR2 is YFSETQ in the germline V gene. CDR3 length: 15 residues. CDR3 DNA: TGCGCCAGCAGCTCACCGGGACTCAACCACAATGAGCAGTTCTTC. Its translation: CASSSPGLNHNEQFF.

V gene TRBV5-1 combines with J gene TRBJ1-2; no firm D call. Trimming left V 0 bases short and J 0 bases short, with 6 bases between. The CDR3 extends over 14 amino acids. The germline gives CDR1 SGHRS, CDR2 YFSETQ. DNA of the CDR3: TGCGCCAGCAGCTTGGAACTAGCTAACTATGGCTACACCTTC. Its translation is CASSLELANYGYTF.

The chain employs TRBV5-1 and TRBJ2-7; possible D gene TRBD1, 5 bases. Trimming pared 4 bases from V and 2 bases from J, leaving 13 bases between. The CDR3 is made up of 14 amino acids. CDR1 is SGHRS, CDR2 YFSETQ, per germline. CDR3 amino acids: CASSPNRSPYEQYF. CDR3 DNA sequence: TGCGCCAGCAGCCCCAACAGGAGCCCCTACGAGCAGTACTTC. Complete variable domain (other parts from reference TRBV5-1 and TRBJ2-7): KAGVTQTPRYLIKTRGQQVTLSCSPISGHRSVSWYQQTPGQGLQFLFEYFSETQRNKGNFPGRFSGRQFSNSRSEMNVSTLELGDSALYLCASSPNRSPYEQYFGPGTRLTVT.

The chain joins TRBV5-4 to TRBJ2-7; 7 bases map to TRBD1. With 6 bases clipped from V and 3 bases from J, the junction kept 9 bases outside the gene matches. Per the germline V gene, CDR1 is SGHNT and CDR2 is YYREEE (reference sequence). The CDR3 has 14 amino acids. The CDR3 sequence: CASTKGGQSYEQYF. The CDR3 nucleotides are TGTGCCAGCACCAAAGGGGGACAGAGCTACGAGCAGTACTTC.